Below, 29 T cell receptor beta chains from the same sample are listed, as sequenced in a study of blood T cell repertoires in COVID-19. Assay: immunoSEQ multiplex PCR; the TCRdb copy retains only in-frame clones and omits some. The sample includes some 70,000 clones, under 85% of them seen just once. Sequenced sample: peripheral blood. Receptors originate from a man aged 55 to 70 with COVID-19, enrolled during active disease.

CDR3 coding DNA: TGTGCCAGCAGTTACTCGATATTAGCGGGGGAGCTGTTTTTT. Its protein product is CASSYSILAGELFF. The chain recombines TRBV6-5 with TRBJ2-2; the D gene is possibly TRBD2 (5 bases). V shed 0 bases and J shed 8 bases, with 10 bases lying between them. This CDR3 is built from 14 residues. Per the germline V gene, CDR1 is MNHEY and CDR2 is SVGAGI.

DNA of the CDR3: TGTGCCTGGAGTCGGAACAGGGGATATGGCTACACCTTC. Its translation: CAWSRNRGYGYTF. The genes are TRBV30 and TRBJ1-2; 7 bases fit TRBD1. The junction had 5 bases not matched to a gene; V was cut back by 2 bases and J by 5 bases. The germline gives CDR1 GTSNPN, CDR2 SVGIG (reference sequence). The CDR3 has 13 amino acids.

This clone was counted only a few times. The V call is TRBV6-1, the J call TRBJ2-7; the D gene is possibly TRBD2 (6 bases). V was trimmed by 1 base and J by 6 bases, leaving 10 bases between them. Germline CDR1 and CDR2: MNHNS and SASEGT. The CDR3 totals 13 residues. CDR3 sequence: CASSEESGSEQYF. CDR3 in DNA: TGTGCCAGCAGTGAAGAATCCGGGAGCGAGCAGTACTTC.

The chain links TRBV5-1 to TRBJ2-5; 13 nucleotides line up with TRBD2. The CDR3 is 15 residues long. V lost 5 bases, J lost 0 bases, and 1 base stayed unmatched. Germline assignment: CDR1 SGHRS and CDR2 YFSETQ. CDR3: CASRTSGGNQETQYF. The CDR3 bases are TGCGCCAGCAGGACTAGCGGGGGGAACCAAGAGACCCAGTACTTC.

V and J are TRBV5-1 and TRBJ1-3; a possible D gene is TRBD1 (5 bases). The germline gives CDR1 SGHRS, CDR2 YFSETQ. There are 15 residues in the CDR3. V was cut by 4 bases and J by 2 bases, with 13 bases left in between. CDR3 region: CASSEGWGAGNTIYF. CDR3 bases: TGCGCCAGCAGCGAAGGCTGGGGGGCTGGAAACACCATATATTTT.

CDR3 in DNA: TGTGCCAGCAGCCGTAATATTCGAGGATCCGCAAACATTCAGTACTTC. Amino acid sequence: CASSRNIRGSANIQYF. The chain combines TRBV7-2 with TRBJ2-4; D is uncertain. Trimming left V 5 bases short and J 6 bases short, with 20 bases between. The CDR3 totals 16 residues. The germline V gene has CDR1 SGHTA and CDR2 FQGNSA.

This sequence joins TRBV6-5 and TRBJ1-4, with a tentative D call TRBD1 (6 bases). Per germline, CDR1 MNHEY and CDR2 SVGAGI. This CDR3 comprises 15 residues. V was shortened by 6 bases and J by 7 bases, with 18 bases between the two germline ends. CDR3 sequence reads: CASRATGGAGEKLFF. The CDR3 nucleotides read TGTGCCAGCAGAGCGACCGGGGGGGCAGGTGAAAAACTGTTTTTT.

J is TRBJ1-3 and V is TRBV6-1; D may be TRBD1 (5 bases). This CDR3 has 18 residues. Germline lookup yields CDR1 MNHNS and CDR2 SASEGT. Trimming cost V 2 bases and J 0 bases, with 17 bases left between them. The CDR3 spells CASSEYPTGIDSGNTIYF. The CDR3 coding sequence is TGTGCCAGCAGTGAATACCCCACAGGCATTGACTCTGGAAACACCATATATTTT.

CDR3 DNA sequence: TGTGCCAGCAATTTGGCTGACAACTACGAGCAGTACTTC. Translating gives CASNLADNYEQYF. The chain combines TRBV28 with TRBJ2-7, with D unresolved. The CDR3 consists of 13 residues. V was clipped by 7 bases and J by 3 bases, with 13 bases between them. Germline V gene data show CDR1 as MDHEN and CDR2 as SYDVKM.

V is TRBV28 and J is TRBJ1-5; 7 positions agree with TRBD1. The J segment lost 3 bases and the V segment lost 6 bases, leaving 5 bases of the junction unmatched. CDR1 and CDR2 from the germline V gene are MDHEN and SYDVKM. CDR3 length: 14 amino acids. The CDR3 region has the DNA TGTGCCAGCAGGTGGGACAGAAACAATCAGCCCCAGCATTTT. It is translated as CASRWDRNNQPQHF. The full variable domain, in which reference TRBV28 and TRBJ1-5 provide the parts outside the CDR3, is DVKVTQSSRYLVKRTGEKVFLECVQDMDHENMFWYRQDPGLGLRLIYFSYDVKMKEKGDIPEGYSVSREKKERFSLILESASTNQTSMYLCASRWDRNNQPQHFGDGTRLSIL.

This clone was observed a handful of times. The rearrangement joins TRBV3-1 (or the pseudogene TRBV3-2) to TRBJ2-3; unclear D gene. The germline gives CDR1 LGHDT, CDR2 YNNKEL (reference sequence). V lost 3 bases to trimming and J lost 0 bases, with 13 bases between them. CDR3 size: 16 residues. The CDR3 coding sequence is TGTGCCAGCAGCCACGGCCGTTGGCGGAGCACAGATACGCAGTATTTT. Protein: CASSHGRWRSTDTQYF.

This clone has a handful of counts. J is TRBJ1-6 and V is TRBV7-9; 7 bases are a match to TRBD1. Germline CDR1 SEHNR, CDR2 FQNEAQ (reference sequence). Trimming cost V 8 bases and J 8 bases; bases outside gene matches: 15. The CDR3 runs 16 residues. CDR3 nucleotide sequence: TGTGCCAGCGGGCTTGAGGGGACAGCTTCATATTCACCCCTCCACTTT. Protein: CASGLEGTASYSPLHF.

The rearrangement uses TRBV5-1 and TRBJ1-1, with a possible D match to TRBD1 (6 bases). The CDR3 covers 14 residues. Trimming removed 0 bases at V and 3 bases at J, with 9 bases between. Germline V gene sequence: CDR1 SGHRS, CDR2 YFSETQ. CDR3 coding DNA: TGCGCCAGCAGCTTGGAGGACAGCTACACTGAAGCTTTCTTT. Protein: CASSLEDSYTEAFF.

The chain links TRBV7-9 to TRBJ1-5; D is ambiguous. Germline CDR1 and CDR2: SEHNR and FQNEAQ (reference sequence). Deletions cut 6 bases from V and 5 bases from J, with 11 bases between. The CDR3 loop spans 13 amino acids. DNA for the CDR3: TGTGCCAGCAGTGTGAATCCGGATCAGCCCCAGCATTTT. It specifies CASSVNPDQPQHF.

This clone was observed many times. As DNA, the CDR3 is TGTGCCAGCTCACAGGGACAGGGTGATTCCCTCCACTTT. Protein sequence: CASSQGQGDSLHF. V and J are TRBV18 and TRBJ1-6; the match to TRBD1 covers 9 bases. J was trimmed by 14 bases and V by 4 bases; bases with no gene match: 6. In germline, CDR1 is KGHSH, CDR2 LQKENI. CDR3 length: 13 residues.

This clone was counted at least ten times. The DNA is omitted, as the CDR3 cannot be located on it reliably, and the CDR3 follows TCRdb's listing. This chain connects TRBV30 to TRBJ1-4. CDR1 and CDR2 from the germline V gene are GTSNPN and SVGIG (reference sequence). A total of 13 residues make up the CDR3, ends included. CDR3 sequence reads: CACYDFFGEKLFF.

The chain joins TRBV24-1 to TRBJ1-6; D is undetermined. The CDR3 runs to 14 residues. CDR1 KGHDR and CDR2 SFDVKD come from the germline V gene. V gave up 3 bases and J gave up 7 bases, with 9 bases separating them. CDR3 region: CATSDIGLNSPLHF. In DNA, the CDR3 is TGTGCCACCAGTGATATTGGCCTGAATTCACCCCTCCACTTT.

This clone was detected ten times or more. V usage is TRBV30 and J usage is TRBJ1-6; TRBD1 might be the D (5 bases). Germline V CDR1 and CDR2: GTSNPN, SVGIG (reference sequence). V lost 1 base to trimming and J lost 3 bases, with 13 bases between them. The CDR3 consists of 16 residues. The CDR3 sequence: CAWSGARTIYNSPLHF. CDR3 nucleotides: TGTGCCTGGAGTGGGGCAAGGACAATCTATAATTCACCCCTCCACTTT.

The chain combines TRBV18 with TRBJ2-2; TRBD1 matches at 12 bases. The ends lost 3 bases at V and 7 bases at J; junction bases unmatched: 6. In germline, CDR1 is KGHSH, CDR2 LQKENI. The CDR3 length is 16 residues. CDR3 DNA sequence: TGTGCCAGCTCACCGGGACAGGGGGCGCTGGTCGGGGAGCTGTTTTTT. Protein sequence: CASSPGQGALVGELFF.

This chain connects TRBV5-1 to TRBJ2-3; D ambiguous. The CDR3 is 12 amino acids. The germline V gene has CDR1 SGHRS and CDR2 YFSETQ. Trimming stripped 2 bases from V and 8 bases from J, with 9 bases between. The CDR3 reads CASSFQSGTQYF. CDR3 sequence (DNA): TGCGCCAGCAGCTTTCAGTCAGGTACGCAGTATTTT.

This clone appeared a few times. V gene TRBV5-4 combines with J gene TRBJ2-5; 7 bases line up with TRBD2. The CDR3 consists of 14 residues. The V gene end was trimmed by 3 bases and the J gene end by 2 bases; junction bases not matched to a gene: 4. Germline V gene sequence: CDR1 SGHNT, CDR2 YYREEE (reference sequence). In DNA, the CDR3 is TGTGCCAGCAGCTCGGGGGGACCACAAGAGACCCAGTACTTC. It specifies CASSSGGPQETQYF.

The rearrangement links TRBV3-1 (or the pseudogene TRBV3-2) to TRBJ1-6; D remains unclear. Trimming pared 0 bases from V and 11 bases from J, leaving 11 bases between. CDR3 length equals 14 residues. CDR1 LGHDT and CDR2 YNNKEL come from the germline V gene (reference sequence). The CDR3 DNA sequence: TGTGCCAGCAGCCAAGATGTCGGTTTAACACCCCTCCACTTT. Translated, it gives CASSQDVGLTPLHF.

CDR3 loop: CATSTAGFYYGYTF. The CDR3 nucleotides read TGTGCCACCAGCACCGCAGGGTTTTACTATGGCTACACCTTC. J is TRBJ1-2 and V is TRBV15, with a possible D match to TRBD1 (5 bases). CDR1 is LNHNV and CDR2 is YYDKDF in the germline V gene (reference sequence). V was shortened by 4 bases and J by 3 bases, with 12 bases between the two germline ends. The CDR3 length is 14 residues.

The chain carries TRBV12-3 or TRBV12-4 and TRBJ1-2; possibly TRBD1 for D (6 bases). V gave up 5 bases and J gave up 6 bases, with 10 bases separating them. The CDR3 runs 12 residues. CDR3 protein: CASSRQANGYTF. For the CDR3, the DNA is TGTGCCAGCAGTCGACAGGCGAATGGCTACACCTTC.

This clone was seen a few times. The rearrangement uses TRBV7-9 and TRBJ2-4; the match to TRBD1 covers 12 bases. CDR3 length: 14 residues. Germline CDR1 SEHNR, CDR2 FQNEAQ (reference sequence). J gave up 10 bases and V 6 bases, and 7 bases lay outside the gene matches. CDR3 DNA sequence: TGTGCCAGCAGACAGGGACAGGGGGCAGGGATTCAGTACTTC. It encodes CASRQGQGAGIQYF. The full variable domain, rest sourced from reference TRBV7-9 and TRBJ2-4, is DTGVSQNPRHKITKRGQNVTFRCDPISEHNRLYWYRQTLGQGPEFLTYFQNEAQLEKSRLLSDRFSAERPKGSFSTLEIQRTEQGDSAMYLCASRQGQGAGIQYFGAGTRLSVL.

The chain has TRBV30 and TRBJ1-3, with a tentative D call TRBD1 (5 bases). The CDR3 sequence is 14 residues long. Germline V gene data show CDR1 as GTSNPN and CDR2 as SVGIG (reference sequence). Trimming left V 3 bases short and J 0 bases short, with 9 bases between. The CDR3, as DNA: TGTGCCTGGAGCCAGGGCTCCTCTGGAAACACCATATATTTT. Translated: CAWSQGSSGNTIYF.

This clone was seen a few times. V usage is TRBV18 and J usage is TRBJ2-7, with D possibly matching TRBD2 (6 bases). Germline V CDR1 and CDR2: KGHSH, LQKENI. The CDR3 contains 17 residues. V lost 5 bases, J lost 3 bases, and 23 bases lay in between. The CDR3 protein is CASSSLAGTLQIYEQYF. CDR3 nucleotide sequence: TGTGCCAGCTCATCTCTGGCCGGGACTCTTCAAATCTACGAGCAGTACTTC.

The chain is built from TRBV3-1 (or the pseudogene TRBV3-2) and TRBJ2-3, with TRBD2 matching over 12 bases. CDR1 LGHDT and CDR2 YNNKEL come from the germline V gene (reference sequence). The trim removed 2 bases at V and 0 bases at J, leaving 6 bases unmatched. There are 18 residues in the CDR3. The DNA for the CDR3 is TGTGCCAGCAGCCAATTAACTAGCGGGGGGCTGAGCACAGATACGCAGTATTTT. It specifies CASSQLTSGGLSTDTQYF.

V gene TRBV6-5 combines with J gene TRBJ2-7; 11 bases line up with TRBD1. The ends lost 1 base at V and 4 bases at J; junction bases unmatched: 6. Germline-derived CDR1 and CDR2 are MNHEY and SVGAGI. The CDR3 covers 16 residues. The CDR3 protein is CASSYLGQGDGYEQYF. CDR3 nucleotides: TGTGCCAGCAGTTACTTGGGACAGGGGGATGGTTACGAGCAGTACTTC.